The 16 T cell receptor beta chains listed next were all sequenced from one sample in a study of cytomegalovirus exposure and HLA in healthy donors. Clones were sequenced by immunoSEQ multiplex PCR, and TCRdb holds only the in-frame ones, with some missing. Altogether roughly 110,000 clones are present, about 85% being singletons, with the ten largest covering about 2%. The material sequenced was PBMCs. Receptors were obtained from a woman younger than 35 in good health and CMV-seropositive.

In its sample, this clone was seen a few times. The chain carries TRBV6-5 and TRBJ1-2, with D possibly being TRBD1 (6 bases). The germline V gene encodes CDR1 MNHEY and CDR2 SVGAGI. This CDR3 comprises 16 residues. V lost 2 bases and J lost 7, with 20 bases in between. This chain's CDR3 is CASSYTSSTGKSGYTF. In DNA form, the CDR3 reads TGTGCCAGCAGTTACACGTCTTCTACAGGGAAGTCTGGCTACACCTTC.

V gene TRBV4-3 combines with J gene TRBJ2-3, with TRBD1 matching over 9 bases. The germline gives CDR1 LGHNA, CDR2 YSLEER. There are 15 residues in the CDR3. Unmatched junction bases numbered 13, after V lost 9 bases and J lost 6 bases. The CDR3 region has the DNA TGCGCCAGTTCTAACAAGGGACAGGGTTTGGATACGCAGTATTTT. Its translation is CASSNKGQGLDTQYF.

The chain couples TRBV27 to TRBJ1-5, with D possibly TRBD1 on 5 matching bases. Germline CDR1 MNHEY, CDR2 SMNVEV (reference sequence). The length of the CDR3 is 14 residues. V was pared by 2 bases and J by 6 bases, with 11 bases between. CDR3 loop: CASSLSREGQPQHF. In nucleotides, the CDR3 is TGTGCCAGCAGTTTAAGCAGGGAGGGTCAGCCCCAGCATTTT.

With regard to this clone: The junction shows a germline mismatch at one end, possibly a read error. The chain joins TRBV7-7 to TRBJ2-1; D gene unclear. Germline CDR1 reads SSHAT; CDR2 reads FNYEAQ (reference sequence). CDR3 size: 13 residues. The CDR3 protein is CASSLGVFDEQFF. CDR3 DNA sequence: TGTGCTAGCAGCTTAGGCGTTTTTGATGAGCAGTTCTTC.

V usage is TRBV19 and J usage is TRBJ2-3, with D possibly being TRBD2 (6 bases). The ends were cut back, 2 bases at V and 2 bases at J, with 11 bases in the middle. CDR1 is LNHDA, CDR2 SQIVND, per germline (reference sequence). The CDR3 has 15 amino acids. Written as DNA, the CDR3 is TGTGCCAGTAGTATAACTGGACTACTCACAGATACGCAGTATTTT. It yields the protein CASSITGLLTDTQYF.

This clone was seen once. This rearrangement joins TRBV11-2 to TRBJ1-1, with 8 bases lining up with TRBD1. V lost 1 base, J lost 3 bases, and 1 base stayed unmatched. Germline-derived CDR1 and CDR2 are SGHAT and FQNNGV. The length of the CDR3 is 14 residues. CDR3 in DNA: TGTGCCAGCAGCTTAGGGACAGGGTACACTGAAGCTTTCTTT. Its protein is CASSLGTGYTEAFF.

This chain uses TRBV4-1 with TRBJ2-2; no definite D call. The CDR3 runs 11 residues. Trimming removed 8 bases from V and 7 bases from J, with 8 bases in between. Germline V CDR1 and CDR2: MGHRA, YSYEKL. Here the CDR3 DNA reads TGCGCCAGCCGCTATGGCGGGGAGCTGTTTTTT. Its protein product is CASRYGGELFF.

CDR3 bases: TGTGCCAGCGAAGCGGGGAGCACAGATACGCAGTATTTT. Protein sequence: CASEAGSTDTQYF. The chain links TRBV28 to TRBJ2-3; 7 bases are a match to TRBD2. The V gene's germline CDR1 is MDHEN and CDR2 SYDVKM. V dropped 8 bases and J dropped 0; count of bases not matched to a gene: 2. CDR3 size: 13 residues.

The chain couples TRBV27 to TRBJ1-1, with TRBD1 matching over 9 bases. The V gene end was trimmed by 5 bases and the J gene end by 1 base; junction bases not matched to a gene: 8. The CDR3 loop spans 16 amino acids. Per germline, CDR1 MNHEY and CDR2 SMNVEV (reference sequence). CDR3 coding DNA: TGTGCCAGCAGTCCAAACCGGGACAGGGCGAACACTGAAGCTTTCTTT. This sequence encodes CASSPNRDRANTEAFF.

The chain employs TRBV4-1 and TRBJ1-5; TRBD1 is a possible D gene (5 bases). In germline, CDR1 is MGHRA, CDR2 YSYEKL. The CDR3 length is 14 residues. Trimming took 2 bases from V and 1 from J, leaving 6 bases between them. In DNA, the CDR3 is TGCGCCAGCAGCCAAAGACAGAGCAATCAGCCCCAGCATTTT. Its protein product is CASSQRQSNQPQHF.

The V call is TRBV28, the J call TRBJ2-4, with 10 bases that match TRBD1. Germline trimming cut 5 bases from V and 7 bases from J; bases unmatched to any gene: 11. Germline CDR1 is MDHEN and CDR2 is SYDVKM. The CDR3 totals 16 residues. Here the CDR3 reads CASSPPTGQGFNIQYF. The CDR3 DNA follows: TGTGCCAGCAGTCCGCCGACGGGACAGGGGTTCAACATTCAGTACTTC.

This sequence joins TRBV29-1 and TRBJ2-2; no reliable D call. The CDR3 is 11 residues long. The germline V gene has CDR1 SQVTM and CDR2 ANQGSEA. V was cut by 1 base and J by 13 bases, with 10 bases left in between. The CDR3 protein is CSVEVARALFF. The DNA for the CDR3 is TGCAGCGTTGAAGTCGCTCGCGCGCTGTTTTTT.

The J gene is TRBJ2-1, the V gene TRBV27; 11 bases fit TRBD2. Germline lookup yields CDR1 MNHEY and CDR2 SMNVEV (reference sequence). The CDR3 consists of 16 residues. J gave up 6 bases and V 4 bases, and 8 bases lay outside the gene matches. CDR3 DNA: TGTGCCAGCAGTTCCCCCCTAGCGGGGGGACTCAATGAGCAGTTCTTC. Translation gives CASSSPLAGGLNEQFF.

This chain joins TRBV5-4 and TRBJ2-7, with 9 positions matching TRBD1. Germline-derived CDR1 and CDR2 are SGHNT and YYREEE (reference sequence). The V gene end was trimmed by 2 bases and the J gene end by 3 bases; junction bases not matched to a gene: 3. The CDR3 consists of 14 residues. CDR3 residues: CASSLVGQGYEQYF. CDR3 DNA sequence: TGTGCCAGCAGCTTAGTGGGACAGGGCTACGAGCAGTACTTC.

This clone was observed once. The rearrangement uses TRBV27 and TRBJ1-5; maybe TRBD1 (5 bases). Trimming pared 3 bases from V and 7 bases from J, leaving 13 bases between. CDR1 MNHEY and CDR2 SMNVEV come from the germline V gene (reference sequence). The CDR3 runs 14 residues. This CDR3 reads CASSLSGSWQPQHF. CDR3 bases: TGTGCCAGCAGTTTGTCAGGGTCGTGGCAGCCCCAGCATTTT.

This CDR3 is CASSLSTSGGHEQFF. CDR3 DNA: TGTGCCAGCAGTTTATCGACTAGCGGGGGCCATGAGCAGTTCTTC. The V and J genes are TRBV28 and TRBJ2-1, with 12 bases fitting TRBD2. Germline CDR1 is MDHEN and CDR2 is SYDVKM. The CDR3 runs to 15 residues. J was trimmed by 8 bases and V by 1 base; bases with no gene match: 3. Complete variable domain (other parts from reference TRBV28 and TRBJ2-1): DVKVTQSSRYLVKRTGEKVFLECVQDMDHENMFWYRQDPGLGLRLIYFSYDVKMKEKGDIPEGYSVSREKKERFSLILESASTNQTSMYLCASSLSTSGGHEQFFGPGTRLTVL.